This T cell receptor (beta chain) was found in a study of T-cell reconstitution after alpha-beta-depleted transplantation in children. Molecular barcoding with unique molecular identifiers was used for the TCRbeta library. TCRdb re-called the PCR reads with MiXCR, one entry per CDR3 protein. Of 380,000 or so distinct CDR3 sequences listed, approximately 12% are singletons. The germline CDR1 and CDR2 sequences are SGHVS and FNYEAQ. This CDR3 comprises 15 residues. V lost 1 base and J lost 3, with 10 bases in between. The sample holds many counts of this clonotype. The chain joins TRBV7-6 to TRBJ2-1; TRBD1 is a possible D gene (5 bases). Sequencing used PBMCs, obtained from the stem cell graft. The sequence was obtained from a human donor who donated a stem cell graft to a child with Fanconi anemia. This chain's CDR3 is CASSLEGDSYNEQFF. Written as DNA, the CDR3 is TGTGCCAGCAGCTTAGAGGGCGACAGCTACAATGAGCAGTTCTTC.